One TCR beta chain is described in this entry. Its antigen is still unknown. Regarding time point: week 5, during vaccination. Each dose delivered 300 ug of mutant IDH1 20-mer peptide subcutaneously with imiquimod. The donor cohort comprised cases of new WHO grade 3 or 4 IDH1-mutant, ATRX-lost astrocytoma. This entry comes from a study of a mutant IDH1 vaccine in newly diagnosed glioma. Turning to the study itself: First vaccine doses came 4-6 weeks after radiotherapy alone, or with temozolomide cycles. Most patients had radiochemotherapy with temozolomide before enrollment; others had one alone.

With 5 bases clipped from V and 3 bases from J, the junction kept 5 bases outside the gene matches. CDR3 length equals 14 residues. Germline CDR1 and CDR2: GTSNPN and SVGIG (reference sequence). Generated by immunoSEQ multiplex PCR, the TCRdb table keeps only in-frame clones and is missing some. The sample holds 60,000 or so clones, roughly 80% seen once. Sequences were derived from PBMCs, sampled from a glioma patient whose treatment included an IDH1 peptide vaccine. The chain recombines TRBV30 with TRBJ2-3, with 10 bases identical to TRBD2. The receptor's source is a woman in her 50s with glioma. The CDR3 DNA reads as TGTGCCTGGGGACCGGGACTAGCGACAGATACGCAGTATTTT. Protein sequence: CAWGPGLATDTQYF.